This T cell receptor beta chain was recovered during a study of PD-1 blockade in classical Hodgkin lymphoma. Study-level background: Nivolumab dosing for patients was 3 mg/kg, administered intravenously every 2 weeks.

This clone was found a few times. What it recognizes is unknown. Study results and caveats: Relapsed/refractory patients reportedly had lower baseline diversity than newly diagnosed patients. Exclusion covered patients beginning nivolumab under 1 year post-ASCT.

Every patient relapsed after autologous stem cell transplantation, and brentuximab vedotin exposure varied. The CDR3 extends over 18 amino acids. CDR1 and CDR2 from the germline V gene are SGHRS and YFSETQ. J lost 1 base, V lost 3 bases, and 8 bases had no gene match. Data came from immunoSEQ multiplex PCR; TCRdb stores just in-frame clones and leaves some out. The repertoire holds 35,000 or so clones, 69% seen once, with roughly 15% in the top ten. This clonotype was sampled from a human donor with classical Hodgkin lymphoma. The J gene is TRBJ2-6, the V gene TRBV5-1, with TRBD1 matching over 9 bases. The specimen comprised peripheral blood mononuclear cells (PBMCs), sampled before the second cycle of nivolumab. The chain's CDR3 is CASSSGQGRGSGANVLTF. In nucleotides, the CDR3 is TGCGCCAGCAGCTCGGGACAGGGCCGCGGTTCTGGGGCCAACGTCCTGACTTTC.